The rows below give T cell receptor beta chains drawn from one sample of a study of blood T cells in healthy people across ages. TCRdb re-called the 5' RACE reads through MiXCR, storing one row per CDR3 protein. The sample includes a few hundred thousand distinct CDR3 sequences, about 49% of them seen just once. The sequenced sample consisted of blood. These receptors came from a man aged 60 to 75 in good health. The CDR3 runs from the conserved cysteine through the conserved F or W. The D gene is left open where the match is weak. Not all rows give a size; the values are once, few, many and, for expanded clones, a class.

size: .; J: TRBJ2-1; V: TRBV5-6; D: TRBD2; CDR3: CASSFNVAGTHEQFF; DNA: TGTGCCAGCAGCTTCAATGTAGCGGGGACCCATGAGCAGTTCTTC
size: few; J: TRBJ2-1; V: TRBV25-1; D: .; CDR3: CASSEAGTGYNEQFF; DNA: TGTGCCAGCAGTGAAGCCGGGACGGGGTACAATGAGCAGTTCTTC
size: few; J: TRBJ1-1; V: TRBV7-9; D: TRBD1; CDR3: CASSRTGVNTEAFF; DNA: TGTGCCAGCAGCCGAACAGGGGTAAACACTGAAGCTTTCTTT
size: few; J: TRBJ2-5; V: TRBV27; D: TRBD2; CDR3: CASSPGSGRAEETQYF; DNA: TGTGCCAGCAGCCCGGGGAGCGGGAGGGCAGAAGAGACCCAGTACTTC
size: .; J: TRBJ1-1; V: TRBV30; D: .; CDR3: CAWSVRENTEAFF; DNA: TGTGCCTGGAGTGTGAGAGAGAACACTGAAGCTTTCTTT
size: few; J: TRBJ1-2; V: TRBV6-6; D: TRBD1; CDR3: CASRPGQDHGYTF; DNA: TGTGCCAGCAGACCCGGACAGGATCATGGCTACACCTTC
size: .; J: TRBJ2-7; V: TRBV20-1; D: TRBD2; CDR3: CSARDPAGLAGGLGEQYF; DNA: TGCAGTGCTAGAGACCCGGCCGGACTAGCGGGAGGGTTAGGGGAGCAGTACTTC
size: .; J: TRBJ2-1; V: TRBV24-1; D: TRBD2; CDR3: CATSGGTRLLNEQFF; DNA: TGTGCCACCAGTGGGGGGACTAGGCTATTGAATGAGCAGTTCTTC
size: .; J: TRBJ2-3; V: TRBV27; D: .; CDR3: CASSPTTFTDTQYF; DNA: TGTGCCAGCAGTCCTACAACGTTCACAGATACGCAGTATTTT
size: .; J: TRBJ2-5; V: TRBV20-1; D: .; CDR3: CSARIQSGGRETQYF; DNA: TGCAGTGCTAGAATCCAATCGGGGGGCAGGGAGACCCAGTACTTC
size: .; J: TRBJ2-5; V: TRBV20-1; D: TRBD2; CDR3: CSALWGGQETQYF; DNA: TGCAGTGCCCTCTGGGGGGGTCAAGAGACCCAGTACTTC
size: many; J: TRBJ1-2; V: TRBV6-2/TRBV6-3; D: .; CDR3: CASSYSRRNYGYTF; DNA: TGTGCCAGCAGTTACTCTCGTCGTAACTATGGCTACACCTTC
size: few; J: TRBJ1-4; V: TRBV12-3/TRBV12-4; D: .; CDR3: CASSLDSFEKLFF; DNA: TGTGCCAGCAGTTTAGACAGCTTTGAAAAACTGTTTTTT
size: few; J: TRBJ2-5; V: TRBV4-2; D: TRBD2; CDR3: CASSQDVTSGGETQYF; DNA: TGTGCCAGCAGCCAAGATGTGACTAGCGGGGGGGAGACCCAGTACTTC
size: .; J: TRBJ2-3; V: TRBV12-3/TRBV12-4; D: .; CDR3: CASSLRASVFSTDTQYF; DNA: TGTGCCAGCAGTTTAAGGGCTAGCGTATTCTCCACAGATACGCAGTATTTT
size: .; J: TRBJ2-3; V: TRBV7-2; D: .; CDR3: CASSVIRGDTQYF; DNA: TGTGCCAGCAGCGTAATCAGAGGGGATACGCAGTATTTT
size: once; J: TRBJ1-2; V: TRBV7-2; D: .; CDR3: CACSLERGSNYGYTF; DNA: TGTGCCTGCAGTTTAGAGAGAGGTTCCAACTATGGCTACACCTTC
size: .; J: TRBJ1-1; V: TRBV11-2; D: .; CDR3: CASSRRLSSENTEAFF; DNA: TGTGCCAGCAGCCGACGCTTGTCCTCTGAGAACACTGAAGCTTTCTTT
size: .; J: TRBJ2-5; V: TRBV5-1; D: TRBD1; CDR3: CASSPTIGTGGKTQYF; DNA: TGCGCCAGCAGCCCTACGATAGGGACAGGGGGCAAGACCCAGTACTTC
size: .; J: TRBJ1-6; V: TRBV20-1; D: TRBD1; CDR3: CSARDRGIGSPLHF; DNA: TGCAGTGCTAGGGACAGGGGAATAGGTTCACCCCTCCACTTT
size: few; J: TRBJ2-1; V: TRBV10-3; D: TRBD2; CDR3: CAISVAGSYNEQFF; DNA: TGTGCCATCAGCGTAGCGGGCTCCTACAATGAGCAGTTCTTC
size: few; J: TRBJ2-7; V: TRBV29-1; D: .; CDR3: CSVGSLGPGYEQYF; DNA: TGCAGCGTTGGTTCCTTGGGGCCAGGCTACGAGCAGTACTTC
size: once; J: TRBJ2-4; V: TRBV12-3/TRBV12-4; D: .; CDR3: CASSLWDAQYF; DNA: TGTGCCAGCAGTTTATGGGACGCCCAGTACTTC
size: .; J: TRBJ1-5; V: TRBV6-2/TRBV6-3; D: .; CDR3: CASSYHGNQPQHF; DNA: TGTGCCAGCAGTTACCACGGTAATCAGCCCCAGCATTTT
size: .; J: TRBJ1-6; V: TRBV20-1; D: .; CDR3: CSATGGFSSPLHF; DNA: TGCAGTGCCACCGGGGGGTTCTCCTCACCCCTCCACTTT
size: many; J: TRBJ2-3; V: TRBV5-5; D: TRBD2; CDR3: CASGVVSGTPRGTDTQYF; DNA: TGTGCCAGCGGCGTGGTTAGCGGGACACCCCGGGGCACAGATACGCAGTATTTT
size: .; J: TRBJ2-7; V: TRBV11-2; D: .; CDR3: CASSLEGNEQYF; DNA: TGTGCCAGCAGCTTAGAAGGGAACGAGCAGTACTTC
size: .; J: TRBJ2-1; V: TRBV10-1; D: .; CDR3: CASSEYALYNEQFF; DNA: TGCGCCAGCAGTGAATATGCCCTCTACAATGAGCAGTTCTTC
size: few; J: TRBJ2-5; V: TRBV7-2; D: .; CDR3: CASSLDASMLNEQYF; DNA: TGTGCCAGCAGCTTAGATGCTAGCATGTTGAATGAGCAGTACTTC
size: .; J: TRBJ2-7; V: TRBV4-2; D: TRBD2; CDR3: CASSPTSGYSNEQYF; DNA: TGTGCCAGCAGCCCTACTAGCGGGTATTCCAATGAGCAGTACTTC
size: .; J: TRBJ2-5; V: TRBV20-1; D: .; CDR3: CSAQGGSPLQETQYF; DNA: TGCAGTGCCCAGGGAGGTTCTCCCCTTCAAGAGACCCAGTACTTC
size: .; J: TRBJ2-1; V: TRBV20-1; D: .; CDR3: CSATPGFGDRGETQFF; DNA: TGCAGTGCTACTCCTGGCTTCGGGGACCGGGGAGAGACCCAGTTCTTC
size: .; J: TRBJ1-6; V: TRBV3-1; D: .; CDR3: CASSHYGNNSPLHF; DNA: TGTGCCAGCAGCCATTACGGAAATAATTCACCCCTCCACTTT
size: .; J: TRBJ2-4; V: TRBV20-1; D: .; CDR3: CSARAGFGMKEQYF; DNA: TGCAGTGCTAGAGCTGGGTTCGGGATGAAAGAGCAGTACTTC
size: many; J: TRBJ2-7; V: TRBV10-3; D: .; CDR3: CAISESRGGVSYNEQYF; DNA: TGTGCCATCAGTGAGTCGAGGGGGGGGGTCTCCTACAATGAGCAGTACTTC
size: .; J: TRBJ2-3; V: TRBV7-2; D: .; CDR3: CASRRTFSTDTQYF; DNA: TGTGCCAGCAGAAGAACGTTTAGCACAGATACGCAGTATTTT